This is a list of T cell receptor beta chains from one sample in a study of T cell responses to AZD1222 COVID-19 vaccine. TCRdb's copy holds only in-frame clones and misses some; the assay was immunoSEQ multiplex PCR. The sample has about 120,000 clones; approximately 89% are singletons. The sample here was peripheral blood, taken on day 0 of AZD1222 vaccination. The receptors were gathered from an adult in good health. Both conserved end residues are part of each CDR3. A D gene is named only where the DNA matches it firmly. Size tells how often a clone was seen (once, few, many) or the class of an expanded clone, and some rows leave it out.

v_gene: TRBV10-3
abundance: -
j_gene: TRBJ2-1
d_gene: -
CDR3aa: CATKDIYNEQFF
CDR3nt: TGTGCCACCAAGGACATCTACAATGAGCAGTTCTTC

v_gene: TRBV3-1/TRBV3-2
abundance: -
j_gene: TRBJ1-2
d_gene: -
CDR3aa: CASSQAQNGYTF
CDR3nt: TGTGCCAGCAGCCAAGCACAGAATGGCTACACCTTC

v_gene: TRBV6-5
abundance: once
j_gene: TRBJ1-6
d_gene: -
CDR3aa: CASSKNNSPLHF
CDR3nt: TGTGCCAGCAGCAAAAATAATTCACCCCTCCACTTT

v_gene: TRBV19
abundance: -
j_gene: TRBJ1-4
d_gene: TRBD1
CDR3aa: CASRSGRTGPSRLFF
CDR3nt: TGTGCCAGCCGATCAGGTCGGACAGGGCCGAGTCGACTGTTTTTT

v_gene: TRBV21-1
abundance: -
j_gene: TRBJ2-5
d_gene: -
CDR3aa: CASIGRDIVTVVGETQYF
CDR3nt: TGTGCCAGCATCGGGAGGGACATTGTGACAGTAGTGGGAGAGACCCAGTACTTC

v_gene: TRBV3-1/TRBV3-2
abundance: -
j_gene: TRBJ2-5
d_gene: TRBD2
CDR3aa: CASSLIVSGLAGVGETQYF
CDR3nt: TGTGCCAGCAGCCTAATTGTCAGCGGGCTAGCGGGAGTTGGGGAGACCCAGTACTTC

v_gene: TRBV5-5
abundance: -
j_gene: TRBJ2-7
d_gene: TRBD1
CDR3aa: CASSRSGTGVYEQYF
CDR3nt: TGTGCCAGCAGTCGGAGTGGGACAGGAGTCTACGAGCAGTACTTC

v_gene: TRBV19
abundance: -
j_gene: TRBJ1-2
d_gene: TRBD1
CDR3aa: CASSIAWRTGGRKNYGYTF
CDR3nt: TGTGCCAGTAGTATAGCCTGGCGGACAGGGGGCCGTAAGAACTATGGCTACACCTTC

v_gene: TRBV2
abundance: -
j_gene: TRBJ1-5
d_gene: TRBD1
CDR3aa: CASTSQGTGNQPQHF
CDR3nt: TGTGCCAGCACTTCACAGGGGACGGGCAATCAGCCCCAGCATTTT

v_gene: TRBV19
abundance: once
j_gene: TRBJ2-5
d_gene: -
CDR3aa: CASSKVEGPEQETQYF
CDR3nt: TGTGCCAGTAGTAAAGTAGAAGGGCCAGAACAAGAGACCCAGTACTTC

v_gene: TRBV7-6
abundance: -
j_gene: TRBJ2-1
d_gene: -
CDR3aa: CASSTALQGEQFF
CDR3nt: TGTGCCAGCAGCACCGCTCTACAGGGTGAGCAGTTCTTC

v_gene: TRBV7-8
abundance: -
j_gene: TRBJ2-3
d_gene: -
CDR3aa: CASSLDRVVDTQYF
CDR3nt: TGTGCCAGCAGCTTAGACCGGGTCGTGGATACGCAGTATTTT

v_gene: TRBV7-9
abundance: -
j_gene: TRBJ1-1
d_gene: -
CDR3aa: CASSLQGPNTEAFF
CDR3nt: TGTGCCAGCAGCTTACAGGGCCCGAACACTGAAGCTTTCTTT

v_gene: TRBV11-2
abundance: -
j_gene: TRBJ2-7
d_gene: TRBD2
CDR3aa: CASRVGLEYYEQYF
CDR3nt: TGTGCCAGCAGGGTGGGACTAGAATATTACGAGCAGTACTTC

v_gene: TRBV6-5
abundance: -
j_gene: TRBJ2-5
d_gene: -
CDR3aa: CASSPTRVQETQYF
CDR3nt: TGTGCCAGCAGCCCCACCAGGGTTCAAGAGACCCAGTACTTC

v_gene: TRBV4-1
abundance: -
j_gene: TRBJ2-2
d_gene: TRBD1
CDR3aa: CASSQDFKGATNTGELFF
CDR3nt: TGCGCCAGCAGCCAAGATTTTAAGGGGGCTACGAACACCGGGGAGCTGTTTTTT

v_gene: TRBV5-1
abundance: -
j_gene: TRBJ2-7
d_gene: TRBD2
CDR3aa: CASSLGPGEGEQYF
CDR3nt: TGCGCCAGCAGCTTGGGGCCGGGGGAGGGCGAGCAGTACTTC

v_gene: TRBV6-5
abundance: -
j_gene: TRBJ2-2
d_gene: TRBD2
CDR3aa: CASSPGTSLTGELFF
CDR3nt: TGTGCCAGCAGTCCCGGGACTAGCCTTACCGGGGAGCTGTTTTTT

v_gene: TRBV7-9
abundance: -
j_gene: TRBJ2-7
d_gene: -
CDR3aa: CASSLLSRGSYEQYF
CDR3nt: TGTGCCAGCAGCCTGCTATCCCGGGGCTCCTACGAGCAGTACTTC

v_gene: TRBV7-9
abundance: -
j_gene: TRBJ1-2
d_gene: TRBD1
CDR3aa: CASSWTGSLGYTF
CDR3nt: TGTGCCAGCAGCTGGACAGGGAGTCTTGGCTACACCTTC

v_gene: TRBV20-1
abundance: once
j_gene: TRBJ2-6
d_gene: TRBD2
CDR3aa: CSASIAGGLGANVLTF
CDR3nt: TGCAGTGCTAGTATAGCGGGGGGTTTAGGGGCCAACGTCCTGACTTTC

v_gene: TRBV11-2
abundance: -
j_gene: TRBJ2-7
d_gene: TRBD1
CDR3aa: CASSRKGQGSYEQYF
CDR3nt: TGTGCCAGCAGCCGTAAGGGACAGGGGTCCTACGAGCAGTACTTC

v_gene: TRBV4-1
abundance: -
j_gene: TRBJ1-3
d_gene: -
CDR3aa: CASSQTGSGNTIYF
CDR3nt: TGCGCCAGCAGCCAAACAGGCTCTGGAAACACCATATATTTT

v_gene: TRBV7-6
abundance: -
j_gene: TRBJ2-2
d_gene: -
CDR3aa: CASSLGADTNTGELFF
CDR3nt: TGTGCCAGCAGCTTAGGAGCGGACACTAACACCGGGGAGCTGTTTTTT

v_gene: TRBV2
abundance: -
j_gene: TRBJ2-7
d_gene: -
CDR3aa: CASNRHNEQYF
CDR3nt: TGTGCCAGCAACAGACACAACGAGCAGTACTTC

v_gene: TRBV7-9
abundance: -
j_gene: TRBJ2-7
d_gene: -
CDR3aa: CASSPPTRGLKYF
CDR3nt: TGTGCCAGCAGCCCTCCGACCCGGGGTTTAAAGTACTTC

v_gene: TRBV30
abundance: few
j_gene: TRBJ2-5
d_gene: TRBD2
CDR3aa: CAKTSGLAGEETQYF
CDR3nt: TGTGCCAAGACCTCGGGACTAGCGGGAGAAGAGACCCAGTACTTC

v_gene: TRBV2
abundance: -
j_gene: TRBJ1-2
d_gene: -
CDR3aa: CASSPRQDYGYTF
CDR3nt: TGTGCCAGCAGTCCCCGACAGGACTATGGCTACACCTTC

v_gene: TRBV19
abundance: -
j_gene: TRBJ1-2
d_gene: TRBD1
CDR3aa: CASSRHQDRYGYTF
CDR3nt: TGTGCCAGTAGCCGACACCAGGACAGGTATGGCTACACCTTC

v_gene: TRBV7-2
abundance: few
j_gene: TRBJ1-2
d_gene: TRBD1
CDR3aa: CASSAEGARDYGYTF
CDR3nt: TGTGCCAGTAGCGCGGAGGGGGCGCGGGACTATGGCTACACCTTC

v_gene: TRBV5-5
abundance: -
j_gene: TRBJ1-6
d_gene: TRBD1
CDR3aa: CASSLFQDRENSPLHF
CDR3nt: TGTGCCAGCAGCCTTTTCCAGGACAGGGAGAATTCACCCCTCCACTTT

v_gene: TRBV18
abundance: -
j_gene: TRBJ1-1
d_gene: -
CDR3aa: CASSSTADPNTEAFF
CDR3nt: TGTGCCAGCTCTTCGACAGCCGATCCGAACACTGAAGCTTTCTTT

v_gene: TRBV6-5
abundance: -
j_gene: TRBJ1-1
d_gene: TRBD1
CDR3aa: CASSRDRVSTEAFF
CDR3nt: TGTGCCAGCAGCAGGGACAGGGTCAGCACTGAAGCTTTCTTT

v_gene: TRBV20-1
abundance: -
j_gene: TRBJ1-4
d_gene: -
CDR3aa: CSASSGRREKLFF
CDR3nt: TGCAGTGCTAGTTCCGGGCGCAGAGAAAAACTGTTTTTT

v_gene: TRBV5-1
abundance: -
j_gene: TRBJ2-5
d_gene: -
CDR3aa: CASSLVGSYQETQYF
CDR3nt: TGCGCCAGCAGCTTGGTTGGCAGCTACCAAGAGACCCAGTACTTC

v_gene: TRBV7-2
abundance: -
j_gene: TRBJ1-5
d_gene: -
CDR3aa: CASSLVSSQGRQPQHF
CDR3nt: TGTGCCAGCAGCTTAGTCAGTTCCCAGGGGAGGCAGCCCCAGCATTTT

v_gene: TRBV5-1
abundance: -
j_gene: TRBJ2-7
d_gene: TRBD2
CDR3aa: CASSRGEGVGEQYF
CDR3nt: TGCGCCAGCAGCCGGGGGGAAGGGGTAGGTGAGCAGTACTTC

v_gene: TRBV30
abundance: -
j_gene: TRBJ2-5
d_gene: -
CDR3aa: CAWSVETQYF
CDR3nt: TGTGCCTGGAGTGTGGAGACCCAGTACTTC